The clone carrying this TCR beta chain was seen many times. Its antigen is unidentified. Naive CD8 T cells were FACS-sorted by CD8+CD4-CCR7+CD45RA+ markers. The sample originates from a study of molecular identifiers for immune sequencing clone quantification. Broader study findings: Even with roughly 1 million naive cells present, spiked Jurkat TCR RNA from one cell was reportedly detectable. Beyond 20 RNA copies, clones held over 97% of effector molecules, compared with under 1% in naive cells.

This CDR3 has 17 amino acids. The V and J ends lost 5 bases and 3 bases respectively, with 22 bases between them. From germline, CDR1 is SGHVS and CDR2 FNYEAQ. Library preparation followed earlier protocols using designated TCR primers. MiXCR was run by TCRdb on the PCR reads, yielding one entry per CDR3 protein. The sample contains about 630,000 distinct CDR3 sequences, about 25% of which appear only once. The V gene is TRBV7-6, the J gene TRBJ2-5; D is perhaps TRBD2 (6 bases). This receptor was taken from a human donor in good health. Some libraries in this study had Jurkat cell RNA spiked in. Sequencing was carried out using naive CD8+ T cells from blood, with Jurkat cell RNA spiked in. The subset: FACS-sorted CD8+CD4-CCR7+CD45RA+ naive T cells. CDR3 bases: TGTGCCAGCAGCCGAGGGTGGAGTGGAGGGGTAAAAGAGACCCAGTACTTC. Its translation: CASSRGWSGGVKETQYF.